This T cell receptor (beta chain) was sequenced in a study of T cell repertoires and HLA-DP antigens. This clone was observed once. Its matching antigen is unknown. Each pre-culture CD4+ sample aimed for fewer than 250,000 T cell genomes at deep resolution. Method: immunoSEQ multiplex PCR; TCRdb's copy keeps in-frame clones and lacks some. The profile shows almost 90,000 clones, around nine tenths of them singletons. Overall study findings and caveats: Previously undetected clones averaged roughly 40% and 52% against the two alleles respectively.

Trimming removed 1 base at V and 5 bases at J, with 9 bases between. Germline CDR1 and CDR2: SGDLS and YYNGEE. CDR3 length: 13 residues. V gene TRBV9 combines with J gene TRBJ1-1, with D perhaps matching TRBD1 (5 bases). The clonotype was recovered from a man aged 50 or older in good health and CMV-seronegative. The sample was CD4+ T cells from PBMCs. CDR3 DNA sequence: TGTGCCAGCAGCGTATGGGCAGGGACTGAAGCTTTCTTT. As protein: CASSVWAGTEAFF.